This TCR beta chain was retrieved from a study of somatic mutations in cytotoxic T cells in rheumatoid arthritis. Overall study context: Using a FACSAria II or Sony SH800, a portion of the V beta antibody-stained T-cell populations were flow-sorted at nearly 100% purity, and among those populations were V beta1+ cells that were then sequenced for TCRB.

Researchers isolated CD4+ and CD8+ cells by positive magnetic bead selection and then checked their purity by flow cytometry. From germline, CDR1 is WSHSY and CDR2 SAAADI. V lost 2 bases and J lost 7, with 9 bases in between. The CDR3 is 13 amino acids. This clone was detected a few times. Assay: immunoSEQ multiplex PCR; the TCRdb copy retains only in-frame clones and omits some. The table records some 20,000 clones, roughly two thirds of them present only once. The sequenced sample was CD8+ T cells sorted from blood. This clonotype was sampled from an adult with rheumatoid arthritis. This chain uses TRBV10-2 with TRBJ1-5; no firm D call. The CDR3 DNA reads TGCGCCAGCAGTGAGGGAGGGAGGCAGCCCCAGCATTTT. Encoded protein: CASSEGGRQPQHF.